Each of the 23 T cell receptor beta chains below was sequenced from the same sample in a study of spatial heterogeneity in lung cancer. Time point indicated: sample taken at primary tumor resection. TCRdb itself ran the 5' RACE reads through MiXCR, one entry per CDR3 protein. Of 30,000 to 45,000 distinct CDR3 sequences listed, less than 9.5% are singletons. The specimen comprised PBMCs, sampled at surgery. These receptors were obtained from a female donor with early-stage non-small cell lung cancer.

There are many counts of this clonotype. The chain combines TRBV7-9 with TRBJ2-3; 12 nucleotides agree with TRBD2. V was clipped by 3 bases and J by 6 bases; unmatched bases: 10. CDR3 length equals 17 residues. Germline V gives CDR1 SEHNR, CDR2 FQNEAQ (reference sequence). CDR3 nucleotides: TGTGCCAGCAGCTTGGGCGCCGTACTAGCGGGGGGCGATACGCAGTATTTT. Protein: CASSLGAVLAGGDTQYF.

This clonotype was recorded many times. The DNA of the CDR3 is TGTGCCAGCAGCGTCTTTAGCGGATTCTACAATGAGCAGTTCTTC. It specifies CASSVFSGFYNEQFF. The J gene is TRBJ2-1, the V gene TRBV7-2, with D perhaps matching TRBD2 (6 bases). Looked up from germline, CDR1 is SGHTA and CDR2 is FQGNSA. Trimming took 5 bases from V and 3 from J, leaving 14 bases between them. This CDR3 comprises 15 residues.

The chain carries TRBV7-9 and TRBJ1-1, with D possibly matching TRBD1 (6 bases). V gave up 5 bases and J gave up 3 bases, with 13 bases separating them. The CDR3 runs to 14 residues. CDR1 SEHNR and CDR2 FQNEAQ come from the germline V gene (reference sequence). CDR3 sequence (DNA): TGTGCCAGCAGCGTTACCGGGACACACACTGAAGCTTTCTTT. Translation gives CASSVTGTHTEAFF.

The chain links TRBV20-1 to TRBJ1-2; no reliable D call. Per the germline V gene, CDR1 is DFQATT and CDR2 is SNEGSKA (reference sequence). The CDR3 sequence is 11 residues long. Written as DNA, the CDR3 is TGCAGCGGGGTCCGGGGTAGGCTCTACACCTTC. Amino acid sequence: CSGVRGRLYTF.

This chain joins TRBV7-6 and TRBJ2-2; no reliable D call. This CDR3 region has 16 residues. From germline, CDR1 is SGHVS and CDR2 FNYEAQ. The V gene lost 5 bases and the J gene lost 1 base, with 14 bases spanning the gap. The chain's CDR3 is CASSPSPLGNTGELFF. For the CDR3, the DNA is TGTGCCAGCAGCCCGTCGCCTTTGGGGAACACCGGGGAGCTGTTTTTT.

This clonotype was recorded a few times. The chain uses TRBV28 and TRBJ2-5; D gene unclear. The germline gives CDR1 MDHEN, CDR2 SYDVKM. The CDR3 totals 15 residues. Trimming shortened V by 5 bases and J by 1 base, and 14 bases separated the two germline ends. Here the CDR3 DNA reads TGTGCCAGCAGTGCGATTGGAACCTCCCAAGAGACCCAGTACTTC. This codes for CASSAIGTSQETQYF.

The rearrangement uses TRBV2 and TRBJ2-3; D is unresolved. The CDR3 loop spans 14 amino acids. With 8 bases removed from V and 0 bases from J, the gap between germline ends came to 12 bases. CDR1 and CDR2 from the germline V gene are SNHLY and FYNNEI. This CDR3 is CASRSRASTDTQYF. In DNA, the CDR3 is TGTGCCAGCCGGTCTCGGGCGAGCACAGATACGCAGTATTTT.

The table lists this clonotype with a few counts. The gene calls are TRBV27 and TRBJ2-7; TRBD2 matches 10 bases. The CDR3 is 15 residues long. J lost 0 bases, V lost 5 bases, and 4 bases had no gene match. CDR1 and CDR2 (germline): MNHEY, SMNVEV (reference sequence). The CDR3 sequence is CASSRSGRASYEQYF. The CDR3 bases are TGTGCCAGCAGTCGGAGCGGGAGGGCCTCCTACGAGCAGTACTTC.

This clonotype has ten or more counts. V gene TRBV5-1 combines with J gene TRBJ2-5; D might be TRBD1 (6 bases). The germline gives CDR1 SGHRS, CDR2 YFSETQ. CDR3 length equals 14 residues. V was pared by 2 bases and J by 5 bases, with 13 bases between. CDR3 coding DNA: TGCGCCAGCAGCTTTCAACAGGGTGCGGAGACCCAGTACTTC. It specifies CASSFQQGAETQYF.

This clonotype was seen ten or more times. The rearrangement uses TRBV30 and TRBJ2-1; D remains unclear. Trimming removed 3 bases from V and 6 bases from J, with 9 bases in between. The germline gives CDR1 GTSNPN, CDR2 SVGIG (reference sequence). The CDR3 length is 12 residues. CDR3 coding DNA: TGTGCCTGGAGCGCGGCGTTCAATGAGCAGTTCTTC. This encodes CAWSAAFNEQFF.

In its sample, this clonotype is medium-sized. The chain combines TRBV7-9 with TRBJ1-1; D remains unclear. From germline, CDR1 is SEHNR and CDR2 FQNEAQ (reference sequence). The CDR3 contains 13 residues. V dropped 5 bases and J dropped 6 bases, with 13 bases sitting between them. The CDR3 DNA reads TGTGCCAGCAGCCAGGCCTCCCGGTCTGAAGCTTTCTTT. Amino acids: CASSQASRSEAFF.

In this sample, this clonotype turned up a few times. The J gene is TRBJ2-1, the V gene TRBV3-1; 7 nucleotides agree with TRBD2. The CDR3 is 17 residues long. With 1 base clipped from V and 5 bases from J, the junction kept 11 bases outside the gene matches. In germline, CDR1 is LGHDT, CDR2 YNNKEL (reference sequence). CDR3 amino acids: CASSQASAGALDNEQFF. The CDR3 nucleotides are TGTGCCAGCAGCCAAGCCTCCGCGGGAGCCTTGGACAATGAGCAGTTCTTC.

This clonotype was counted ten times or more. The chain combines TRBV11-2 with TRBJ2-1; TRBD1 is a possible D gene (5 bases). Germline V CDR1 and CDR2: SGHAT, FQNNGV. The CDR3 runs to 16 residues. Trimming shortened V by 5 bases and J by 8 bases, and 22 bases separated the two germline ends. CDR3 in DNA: TGTGCCAGCAGCCCGGCACGGCTGGGGCTGCCCCATGAGCAGTTCTTC. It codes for CASSPARLGLPHEQFF.

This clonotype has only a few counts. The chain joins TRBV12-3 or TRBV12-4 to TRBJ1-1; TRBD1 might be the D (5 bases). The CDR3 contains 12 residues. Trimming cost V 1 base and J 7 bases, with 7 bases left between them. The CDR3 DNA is TGTGCCAGCAGTTTAGGGGGCGATGAAGCTTTCTTT. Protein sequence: CASSLGGDEAFF.

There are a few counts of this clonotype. DNA of the CDR3: TGTGCCAGCAGTTTCACCGGACGAGGCTACACCTTC. It is translated as CASSFTGRGYTF. The V and J genes are TRBV28 and TRBJ1-2; D remains ambiguous. In germline, CDR1 is MDHEN, CDR2 SYDVKM. The germline V and J ends were trimmed by 3 bases and 8 bases, with 10 bases remaining between them. The CDR3 loop spans 12 amino acids.

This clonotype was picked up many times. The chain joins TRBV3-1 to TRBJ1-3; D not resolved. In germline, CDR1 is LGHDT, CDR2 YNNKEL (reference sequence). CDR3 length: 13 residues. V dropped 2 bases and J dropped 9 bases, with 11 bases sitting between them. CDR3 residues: CASSQNLGGTIYF. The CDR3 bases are TGTGCCAGCAGCCAAAACCTGGGAGGCACCATATATTTT.

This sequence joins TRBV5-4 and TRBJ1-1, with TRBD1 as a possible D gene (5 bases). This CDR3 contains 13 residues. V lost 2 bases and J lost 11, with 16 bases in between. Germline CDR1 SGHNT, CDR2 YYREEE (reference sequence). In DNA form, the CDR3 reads TGTGCCAGCAGCTTAGGATTGGGGGACCCTGCTTTCTTT. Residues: CASSLGLGDPAFF.

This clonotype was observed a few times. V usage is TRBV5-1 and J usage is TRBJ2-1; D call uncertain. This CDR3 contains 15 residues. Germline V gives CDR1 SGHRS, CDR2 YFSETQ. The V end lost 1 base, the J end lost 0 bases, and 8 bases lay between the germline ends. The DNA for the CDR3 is TGCGCCAGCAGCTTGCAGAGAAGCTCCTACAATGAGCAGTTCTTC. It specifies CASSLQRSSYNEQFF.

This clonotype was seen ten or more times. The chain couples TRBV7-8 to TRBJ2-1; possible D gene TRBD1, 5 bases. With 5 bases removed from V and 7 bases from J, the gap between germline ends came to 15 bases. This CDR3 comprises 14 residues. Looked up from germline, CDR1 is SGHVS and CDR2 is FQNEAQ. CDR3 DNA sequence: TGTGCCAGCAGCCAAGGGGCAGGTCGGAATGAGCAGTTCTTC. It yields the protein CASSQGAGRNEQFF.

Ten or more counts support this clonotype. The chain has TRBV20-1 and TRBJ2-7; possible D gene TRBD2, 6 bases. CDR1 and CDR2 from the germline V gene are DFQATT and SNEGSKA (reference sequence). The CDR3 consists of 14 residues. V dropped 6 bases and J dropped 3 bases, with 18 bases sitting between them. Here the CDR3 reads CSANDGTARYEQYF. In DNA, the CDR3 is TGCAGTGCGAACGACGGGACTGCGCGCTACGAGCAGTACTTC.

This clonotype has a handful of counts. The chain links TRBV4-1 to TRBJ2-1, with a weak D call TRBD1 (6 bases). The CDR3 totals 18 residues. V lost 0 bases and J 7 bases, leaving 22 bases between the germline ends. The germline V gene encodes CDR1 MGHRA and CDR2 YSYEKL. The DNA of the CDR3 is TGCGCCAGCAGCCAAGAGGGGGCCGGGTCCTCTCCTCGGAATGAGCAGTTCTTC. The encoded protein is CASSQEGAGSSPRNEQFF.

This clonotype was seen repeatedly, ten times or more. This CDR3 reads CASSPWTGVAKNIQYF. CDR3 DNA: TGTGCCAGCAGCCCCTGGACAGGAGTAGCCAAAAACATTCAGTACTTC. This chain connects TRBV7-9 to TRBJ2-4; 7 bases are a match to TRBD1. The CDR3 loop spans 16 amino acids. The germline CDR1 and CDR2 sequences are SEHNR and FQNEAQ (reference sequence). J lost 0 bases, V lost 5 bases, and 7 bases had no gene match.

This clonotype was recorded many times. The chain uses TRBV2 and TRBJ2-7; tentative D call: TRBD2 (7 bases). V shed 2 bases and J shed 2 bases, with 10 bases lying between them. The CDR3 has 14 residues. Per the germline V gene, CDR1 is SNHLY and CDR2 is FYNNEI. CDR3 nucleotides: TGTGCCAGCAGTGAACAGGGGAGGGCCTACGAGCAGTACTTC. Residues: CASSEQGRAYEQYF. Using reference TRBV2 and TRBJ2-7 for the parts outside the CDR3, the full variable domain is EPEVTQTPSHQVTQMGQEVILRCVPISNHLYFYWYRQILGQKVEFLVSFYNNEISEKSEIFDDQFSVERPDGSNFTLKIRSTKLEDSAMYFCASSEQGRAYEQYFGPGTRLTVT.